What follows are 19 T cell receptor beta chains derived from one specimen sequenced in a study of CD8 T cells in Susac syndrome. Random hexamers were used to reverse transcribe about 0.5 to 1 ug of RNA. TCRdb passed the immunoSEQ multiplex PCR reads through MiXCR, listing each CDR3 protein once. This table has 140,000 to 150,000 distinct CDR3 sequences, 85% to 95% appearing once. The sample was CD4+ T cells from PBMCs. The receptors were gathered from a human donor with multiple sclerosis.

This CDR3 reads CASSYGAPKGDNEQFF. The DNA of the CDR3 is TGCGCCAGCAGTTATGGGGCCCCGAAAGGGGACAATGAGCAGTTCTTC. The rearrangement uses TRBV5-1 and TRBJ2-1, with a possible D match to TRBD1 (5 bases). V was clipped by 5 bases and J by 5 bases, with 20 bases between them. Germline CDR1 SGHRS, CDR2 YFSETQ. This CDR3 region has 16 residues.

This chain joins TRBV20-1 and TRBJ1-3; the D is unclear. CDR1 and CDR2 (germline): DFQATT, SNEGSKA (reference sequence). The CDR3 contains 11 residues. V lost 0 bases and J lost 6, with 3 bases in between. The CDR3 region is CSARDQNTIYF. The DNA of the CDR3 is TGCAGTGCTAGAGATCAAAACACCATATATTTT.

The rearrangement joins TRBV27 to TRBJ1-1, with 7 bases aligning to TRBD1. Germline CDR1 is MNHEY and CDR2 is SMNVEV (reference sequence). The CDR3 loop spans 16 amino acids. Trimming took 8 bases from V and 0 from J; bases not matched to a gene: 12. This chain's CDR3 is CASRSGQPPMNTEAFF. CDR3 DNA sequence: TGTGCCAGCCGATCGGGACAGCCGCCTATGAACACTGAAGCTTTCTTT.

The CDR3 here is CASGSDSATAFF. The CDR3 DNA follows: TGTGCTAGTGGTTCGGATAGTGCTACGGCTTTCTTT. The J gene is TRBJ1-1, the V gene TRBV12-5; no reliable D call. Germline V gene data show CDR1 as LGHNT and CDR2 as FRNRAP. The CDR3 sequence is 12 residues long. Trimming shortened V by 4 bases and J by 11 bases, and 14 bases separated the two germline ends.

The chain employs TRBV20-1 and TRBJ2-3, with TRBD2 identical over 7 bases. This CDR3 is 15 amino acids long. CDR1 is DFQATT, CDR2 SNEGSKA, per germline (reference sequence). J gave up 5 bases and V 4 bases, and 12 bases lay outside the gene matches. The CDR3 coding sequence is TGCAGTGCTATTCGTCGCGGGAGTTCGATAGATACGCAGTATTTT. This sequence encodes CSAIRRGSSIDTQYF.

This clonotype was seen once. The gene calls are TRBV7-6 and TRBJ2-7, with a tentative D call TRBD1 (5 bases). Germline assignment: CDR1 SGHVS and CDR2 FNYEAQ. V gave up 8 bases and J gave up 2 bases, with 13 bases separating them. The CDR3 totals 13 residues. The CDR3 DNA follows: TGTGCCAGCGCTCGACAGTCTACCTACGAGCAGTACTTC. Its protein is CASARQSTYEQYF.

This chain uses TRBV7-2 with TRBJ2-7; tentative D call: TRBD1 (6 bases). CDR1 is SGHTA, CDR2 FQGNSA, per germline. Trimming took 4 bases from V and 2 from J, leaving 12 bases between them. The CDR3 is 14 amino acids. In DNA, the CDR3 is TGTGCCAGCAGCTCGACAGGTCCTGCCTACGAGCAGTACTTC. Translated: CASSSTGPAYEQYF.

CDR3 residues: CASSHDRDEQYF. The CDR3 bases are TGCGCCAGCAGCCACGACAGGGACGAGCAGTACTTC. The chain uses TRBV5-1 and TRBJ2-7, with 7 nucleotides matching TRBD1. Germline assignment: CDR1 SGHRS and CDR2 YFSETQ. The CDR3 sequence is 12 residues long. V lost 4 bases, J lost 5 bases, and 3 bases stayed unmatched.

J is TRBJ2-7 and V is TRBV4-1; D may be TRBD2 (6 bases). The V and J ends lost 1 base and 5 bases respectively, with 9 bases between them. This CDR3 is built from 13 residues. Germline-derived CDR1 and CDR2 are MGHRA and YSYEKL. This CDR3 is CASSQGGEDEQYF. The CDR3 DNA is TGCGCCAGCAGCCAAGGCGGGGAAGACGAGCAGTACTTC.

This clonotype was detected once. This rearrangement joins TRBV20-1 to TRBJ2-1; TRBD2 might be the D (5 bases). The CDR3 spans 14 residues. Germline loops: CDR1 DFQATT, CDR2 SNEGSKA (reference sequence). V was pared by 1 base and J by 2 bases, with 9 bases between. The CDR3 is CSARVPAAYNEQFF. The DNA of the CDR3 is TGCAGTGCTAGAGTCCCAGCGGCCTACAATGAGCAGTTCTTC.

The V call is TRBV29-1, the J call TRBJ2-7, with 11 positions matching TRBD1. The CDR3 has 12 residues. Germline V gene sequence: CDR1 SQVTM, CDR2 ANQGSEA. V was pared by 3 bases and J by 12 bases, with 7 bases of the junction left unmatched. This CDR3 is CSVEGQGVGRYF. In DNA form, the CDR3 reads TGCAGCGTTGAGGGACAGGGGGTAGGAAGGTACTTC.

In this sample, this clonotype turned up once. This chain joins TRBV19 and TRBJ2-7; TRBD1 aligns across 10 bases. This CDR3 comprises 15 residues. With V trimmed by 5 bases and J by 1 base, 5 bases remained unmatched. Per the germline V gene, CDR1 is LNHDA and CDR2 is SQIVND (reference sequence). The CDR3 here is CASSYDRGRSYEQYF. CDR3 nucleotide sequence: TGTGCCAGTAGTTACGACAGGGGGCGATCCTACGAGCAGTACTTC.

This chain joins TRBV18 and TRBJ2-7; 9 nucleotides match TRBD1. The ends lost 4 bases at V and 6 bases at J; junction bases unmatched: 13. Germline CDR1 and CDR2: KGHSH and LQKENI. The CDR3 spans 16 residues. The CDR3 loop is CASSRNPQGARVEQYF. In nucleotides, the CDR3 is TGTGCCAGCTCACGTAATCCACAGGGGGCTCGCGTCGAGCAGTACTTC.

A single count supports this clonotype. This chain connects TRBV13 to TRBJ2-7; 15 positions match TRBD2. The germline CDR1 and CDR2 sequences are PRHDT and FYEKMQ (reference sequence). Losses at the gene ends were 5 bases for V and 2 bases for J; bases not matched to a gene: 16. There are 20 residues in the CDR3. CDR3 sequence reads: CASSIYRRTSGRAVPYEQYF. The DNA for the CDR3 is TGTGCCAGCAGCATATACAGAAGGACTAGCGGGAGGGCCGTCCCCTACGAGCAGTACTTC.

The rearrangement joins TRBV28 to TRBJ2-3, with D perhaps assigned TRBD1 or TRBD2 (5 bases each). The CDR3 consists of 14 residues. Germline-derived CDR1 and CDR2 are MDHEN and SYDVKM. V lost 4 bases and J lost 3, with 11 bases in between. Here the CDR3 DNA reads TGTGCCAGCAGTTCCCCGGGGCGAACAGATACGCAGTATTTT. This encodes CASSSPGRTDTQYF.

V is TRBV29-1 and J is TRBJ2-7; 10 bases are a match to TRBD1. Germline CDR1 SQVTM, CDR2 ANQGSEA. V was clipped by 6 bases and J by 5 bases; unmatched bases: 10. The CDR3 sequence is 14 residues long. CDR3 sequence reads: CSVMVPGTGDEQYF. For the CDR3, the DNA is TGCAGCGTGATGGTCCCCGGGACAGGGGACGAGCAGTACTTC.

CDR3 amino acids: CASSQGTWQYF. As DNA, the CDR3 is TGTGCCAGCAGTCAGGGTACGTGGCAGTACTTC. This chain connects TRBV6-5 to TRBJ2-7; a weak D match, TRBD1 (5 bases). Germline V gene data show CDR1 as MNHEY and CDR2 as SVGAGI. The CDR3 has 11 amino acids. V lost 5 bases and J 9 bases, leaving 11 bases between the germline ends.

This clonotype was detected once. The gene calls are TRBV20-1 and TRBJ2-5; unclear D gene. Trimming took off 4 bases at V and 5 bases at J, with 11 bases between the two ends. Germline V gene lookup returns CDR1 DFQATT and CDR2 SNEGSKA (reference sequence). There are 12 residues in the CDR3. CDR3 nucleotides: TGCAGTGCTATTGGGAACGGGGAGACCCAGTACTTC. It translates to CSAIGNGETQYF.

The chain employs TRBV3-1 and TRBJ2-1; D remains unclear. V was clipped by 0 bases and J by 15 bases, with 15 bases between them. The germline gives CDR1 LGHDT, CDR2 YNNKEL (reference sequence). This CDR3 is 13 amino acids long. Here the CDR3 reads CASSQDPTLRRFF. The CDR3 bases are TGTGCCAGCAGCCAAGATCCCACTCTTCGCAGGTTCTTC.